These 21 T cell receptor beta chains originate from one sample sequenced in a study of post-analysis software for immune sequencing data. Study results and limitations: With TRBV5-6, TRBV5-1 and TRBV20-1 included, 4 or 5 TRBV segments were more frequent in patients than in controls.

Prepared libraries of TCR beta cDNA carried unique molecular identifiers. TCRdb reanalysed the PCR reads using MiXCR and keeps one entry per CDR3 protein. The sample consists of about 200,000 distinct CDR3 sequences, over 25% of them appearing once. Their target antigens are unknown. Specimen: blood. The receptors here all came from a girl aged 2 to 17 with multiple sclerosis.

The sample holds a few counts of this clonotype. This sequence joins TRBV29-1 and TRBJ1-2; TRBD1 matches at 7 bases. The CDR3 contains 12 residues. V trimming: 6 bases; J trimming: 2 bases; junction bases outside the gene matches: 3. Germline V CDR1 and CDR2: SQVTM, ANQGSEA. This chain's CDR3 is CSVGQENYGYTF. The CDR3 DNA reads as TGCAGCGTAGGACAGGAAAACTATGGCTACACCTTC.

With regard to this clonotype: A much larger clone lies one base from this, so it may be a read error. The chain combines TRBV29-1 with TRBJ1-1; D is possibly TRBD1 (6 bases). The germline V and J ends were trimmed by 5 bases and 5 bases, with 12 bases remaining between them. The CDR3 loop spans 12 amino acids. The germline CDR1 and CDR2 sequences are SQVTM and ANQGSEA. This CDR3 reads CSVRQVRTEAFF. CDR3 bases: TGCAGCGTTCGACAGGTCCGAACTGAAGCTTTCTTT.

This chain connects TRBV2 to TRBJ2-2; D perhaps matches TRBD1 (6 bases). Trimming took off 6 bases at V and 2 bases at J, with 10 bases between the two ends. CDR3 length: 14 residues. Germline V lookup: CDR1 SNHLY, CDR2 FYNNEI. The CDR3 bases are TGTGCCAGCAGATCGGACAGAAACACCGGGGAGCTGTTTTTT. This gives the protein CASRSDRNTGELFF.

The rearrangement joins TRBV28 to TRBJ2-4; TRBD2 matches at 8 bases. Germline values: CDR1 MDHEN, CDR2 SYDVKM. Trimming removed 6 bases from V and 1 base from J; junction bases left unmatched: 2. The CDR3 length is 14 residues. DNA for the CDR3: TGTGCCAGCAGGCCTAGCGGGGCCAAAAACATTCAGTACTTC. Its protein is CASRPSGAKNIQYF. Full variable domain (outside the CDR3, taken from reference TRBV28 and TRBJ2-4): DVKVTQSSRYLVKRTGEKVFLECVQDMDHENMFWYRQDPGLGLRLIYFSYDVKMKEKGDIPEGYSVSREKKERFSLILESASTNQTSMYLCASRPSGAKNIQYFGAGTRLSVL.

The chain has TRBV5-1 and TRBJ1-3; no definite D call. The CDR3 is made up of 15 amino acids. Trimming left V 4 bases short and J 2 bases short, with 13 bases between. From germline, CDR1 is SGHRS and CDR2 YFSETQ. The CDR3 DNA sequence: TGCGCCAGCAGCCGCGATCCTGCGACTGGAAACACCATATATTTT. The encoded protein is CASSRDPATGNTIYF. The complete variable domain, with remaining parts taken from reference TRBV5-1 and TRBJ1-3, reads KAGVTQTPRYLIKTRGQQVTLSCSPISGHRSVSWYQQTPGQGLQFLFEYFSETQRNKGNFPGRFSGRQFSNSRSEMNVSTLELGDSALYLCASSRDPATGNTIYFGEGSWLTVV.

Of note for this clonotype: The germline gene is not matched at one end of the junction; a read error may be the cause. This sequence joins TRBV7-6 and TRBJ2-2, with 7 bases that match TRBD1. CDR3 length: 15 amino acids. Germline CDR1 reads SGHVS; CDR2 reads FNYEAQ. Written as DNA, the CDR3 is TGTGCCAGCAACTTAGTTGCAGGGGGTTCCGGGGAGCTGTTTTTT. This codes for CASNLVAGGSGELFF.

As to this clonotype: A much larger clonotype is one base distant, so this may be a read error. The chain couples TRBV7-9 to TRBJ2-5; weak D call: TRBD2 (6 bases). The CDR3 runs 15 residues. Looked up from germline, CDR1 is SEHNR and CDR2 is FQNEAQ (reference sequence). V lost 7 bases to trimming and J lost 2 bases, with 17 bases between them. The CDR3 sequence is CASNPWGGIQETQYF. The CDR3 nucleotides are TGTGCCAGCAACCCCTGGGGCGGGATACAAGAGACCCAGTACTTC.

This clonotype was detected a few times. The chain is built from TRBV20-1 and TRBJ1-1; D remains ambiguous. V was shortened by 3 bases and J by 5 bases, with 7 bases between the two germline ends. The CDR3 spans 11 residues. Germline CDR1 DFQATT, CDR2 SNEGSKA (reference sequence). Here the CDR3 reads CSASPGTEAFF. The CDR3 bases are TGCAGTGCTAGTCCGGGGACTGAAGCTTTCTTT.

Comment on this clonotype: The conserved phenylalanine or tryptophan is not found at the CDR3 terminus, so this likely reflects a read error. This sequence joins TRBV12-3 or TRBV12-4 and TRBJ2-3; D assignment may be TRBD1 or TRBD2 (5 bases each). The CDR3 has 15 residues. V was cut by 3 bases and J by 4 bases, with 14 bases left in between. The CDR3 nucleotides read TGTGCCAGCAGTTTTCGTTCAGTGGGGGCAGATACGCAGTATTCT. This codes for CASSFRSVGADTQYS.

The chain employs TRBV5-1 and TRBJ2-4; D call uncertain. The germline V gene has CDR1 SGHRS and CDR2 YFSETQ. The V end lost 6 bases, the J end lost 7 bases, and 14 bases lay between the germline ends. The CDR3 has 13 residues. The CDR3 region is CASTSSQENIQYF. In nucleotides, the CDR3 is TGCGCCAGCACCTCATCCCAGGAGAACATTCAGTACTTC.

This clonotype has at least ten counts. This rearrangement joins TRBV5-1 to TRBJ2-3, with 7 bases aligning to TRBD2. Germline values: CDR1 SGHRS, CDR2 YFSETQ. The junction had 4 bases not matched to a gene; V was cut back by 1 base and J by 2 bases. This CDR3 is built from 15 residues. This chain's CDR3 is CASSLTSASTDTQYF. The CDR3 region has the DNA TGCGCCAGCAGCTTGACTAGCGCCTCCACAGATACGCAGTATTTT.

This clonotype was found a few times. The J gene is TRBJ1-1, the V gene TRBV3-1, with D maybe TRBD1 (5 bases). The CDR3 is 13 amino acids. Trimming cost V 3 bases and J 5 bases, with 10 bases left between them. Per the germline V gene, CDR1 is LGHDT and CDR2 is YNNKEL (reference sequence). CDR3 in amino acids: CASSQGVGTEAFF. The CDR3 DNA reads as TGTGCCAGCAGCCAGGGGGTAGGAACTGAAGCTTTCTTT.

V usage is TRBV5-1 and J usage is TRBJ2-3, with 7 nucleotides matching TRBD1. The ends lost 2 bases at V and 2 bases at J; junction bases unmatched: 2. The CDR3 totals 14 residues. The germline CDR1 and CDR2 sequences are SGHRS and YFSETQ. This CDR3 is CASSFGTATDTQYF. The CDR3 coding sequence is TGCGCCAGCAGCTTCGGGACAGCCACAGATACGCAGTATTTT. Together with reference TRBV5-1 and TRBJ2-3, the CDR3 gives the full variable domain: KAGVTQTPRYLIKTRGQQVTLSCSPISGHRSVSWYQQTPGQGLQFLFEYFSETQRNKGNFPGRFSGRQFSNSRSEMNVSTLELGDSALYLCASSFGTATDTQYFGPGTRLTVL.

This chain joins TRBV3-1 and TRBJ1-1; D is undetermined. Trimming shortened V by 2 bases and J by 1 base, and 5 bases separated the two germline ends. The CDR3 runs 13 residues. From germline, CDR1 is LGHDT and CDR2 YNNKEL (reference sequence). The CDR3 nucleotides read TGTGCCAGCAGCCAAACAGAGAACACTGAAGCTTTCTTT. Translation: CASSQTENTEAFF. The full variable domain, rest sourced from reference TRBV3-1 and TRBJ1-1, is DTAVSQTPKYLVTQMGNDKSIKCEQNLGHDTMYWYKQDSKKFLKIMFSYNNKELIINETVPNRFSPKSPDKAHLNLHINSLELGDSAVYFCASSQTENTEAFFGQGTRLTVV.

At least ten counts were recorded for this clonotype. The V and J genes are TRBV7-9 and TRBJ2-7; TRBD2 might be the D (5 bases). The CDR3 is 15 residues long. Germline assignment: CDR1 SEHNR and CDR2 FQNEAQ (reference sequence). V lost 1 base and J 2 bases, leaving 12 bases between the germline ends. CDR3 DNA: TGTGCCAGCAGCTTAGGAGGGTCTAAAGCCTACGAGCAGTACTTC. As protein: CASSLGGSKAYEQYF.

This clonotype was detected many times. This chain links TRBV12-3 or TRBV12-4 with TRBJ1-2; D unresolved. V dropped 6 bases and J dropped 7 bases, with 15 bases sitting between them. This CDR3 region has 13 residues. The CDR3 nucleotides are TGTGCCAGCAGCCCCGAGGCAAGTCGTGGCTACACCTTC. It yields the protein CASSPEASRGYTF.

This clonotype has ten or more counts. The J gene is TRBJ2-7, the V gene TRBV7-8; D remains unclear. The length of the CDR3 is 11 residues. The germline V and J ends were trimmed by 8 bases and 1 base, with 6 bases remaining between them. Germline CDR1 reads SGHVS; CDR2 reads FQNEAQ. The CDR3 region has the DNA TGTGCCAGCGGACGGTCCTACGAGCAGTACTTC. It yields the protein CASGRSYEQYF.

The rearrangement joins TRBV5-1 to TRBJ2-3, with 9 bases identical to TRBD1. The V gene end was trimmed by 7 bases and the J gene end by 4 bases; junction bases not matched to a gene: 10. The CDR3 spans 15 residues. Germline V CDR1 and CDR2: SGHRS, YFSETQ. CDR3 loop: CASGGTGSRADTQYF. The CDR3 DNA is TGCGCCAGCGGTGGGACAGGGAGTCGGGCAGATACGCAGTATTTT.

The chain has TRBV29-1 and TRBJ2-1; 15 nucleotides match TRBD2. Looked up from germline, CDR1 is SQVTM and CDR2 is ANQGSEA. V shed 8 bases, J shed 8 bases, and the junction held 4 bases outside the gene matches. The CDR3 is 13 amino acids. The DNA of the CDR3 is TGCAGCTTCAGGACTAGCGGGAGGGATGAGCAGTTCTTC. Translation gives CSFRTSGRDEQFF.

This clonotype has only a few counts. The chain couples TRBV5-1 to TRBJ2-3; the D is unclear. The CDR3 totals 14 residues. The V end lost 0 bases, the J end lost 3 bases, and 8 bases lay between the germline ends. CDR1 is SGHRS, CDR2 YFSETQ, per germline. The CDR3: CASSLGSVTDTQYF. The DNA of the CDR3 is TGCGCCAGCAGCTTGGGATCGGTAACAGATACGCAGTATTTT.

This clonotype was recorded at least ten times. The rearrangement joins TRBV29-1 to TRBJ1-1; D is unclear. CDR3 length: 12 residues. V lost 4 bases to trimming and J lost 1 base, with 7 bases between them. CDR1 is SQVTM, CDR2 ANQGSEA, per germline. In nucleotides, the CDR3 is TGCAGCGTTGCCAGGTCGAACACTGAAGCTTTCTTT. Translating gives CSVARSNTEAFF.